This T cell receptor beta chain was sequenced for a study of T cells in Graves' hyperthyroidism and ophthalmopathy. Researchers amplified the TCR beta CDR3 regions from RNA transcripts. HTBI primers were the set used in a first-round RT-PCR of the TCR CDR3. TCRdb processed the multiplex PCR reads anew with MiXCR; each CDR3 protein has one entry. Among fewer than 900,000 distinct CDR3 sequences listed, around a sixth were seen once. Trimming stripped 0 bases from V and 4 bases from J, with 7 bases between. The CDR3 consists of 12 residues. CDR1 is SQVTM and CDR2 is ANQGSEA in the germline V gene. The V gene is TRBV29-1, the J gene TRBJ2-7; no reliable D call. Sequenced input: blood. The TCR sequence derives from a woman aged 45-60 years with Graves' hyperthyroidism that later progressed to Graves' ophthalmopathy. CDR3 in amino acids: CSVEDQAYEQYF. In nucleotides, the CDR3 is TGCAGCGTTGAAGATCAAGCATACGAGCAGTACTTC.